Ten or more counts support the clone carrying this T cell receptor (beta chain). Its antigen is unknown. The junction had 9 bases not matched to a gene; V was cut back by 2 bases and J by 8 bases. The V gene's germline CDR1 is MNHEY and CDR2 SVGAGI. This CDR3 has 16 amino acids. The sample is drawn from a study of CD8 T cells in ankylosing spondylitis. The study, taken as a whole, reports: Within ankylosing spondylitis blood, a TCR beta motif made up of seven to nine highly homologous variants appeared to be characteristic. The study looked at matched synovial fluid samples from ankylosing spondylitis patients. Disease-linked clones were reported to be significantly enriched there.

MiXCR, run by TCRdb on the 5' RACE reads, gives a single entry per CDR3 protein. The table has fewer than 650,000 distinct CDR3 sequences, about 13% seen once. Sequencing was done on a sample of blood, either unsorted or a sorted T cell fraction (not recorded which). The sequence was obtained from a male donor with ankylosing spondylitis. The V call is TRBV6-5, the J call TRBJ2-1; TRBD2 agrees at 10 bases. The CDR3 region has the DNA TGTGCCAGCAGTTACCCAGCGGGAGGGCCCACGGATGAGCAGTTCTTC. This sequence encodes CASSYPAGGPTDEQFF.